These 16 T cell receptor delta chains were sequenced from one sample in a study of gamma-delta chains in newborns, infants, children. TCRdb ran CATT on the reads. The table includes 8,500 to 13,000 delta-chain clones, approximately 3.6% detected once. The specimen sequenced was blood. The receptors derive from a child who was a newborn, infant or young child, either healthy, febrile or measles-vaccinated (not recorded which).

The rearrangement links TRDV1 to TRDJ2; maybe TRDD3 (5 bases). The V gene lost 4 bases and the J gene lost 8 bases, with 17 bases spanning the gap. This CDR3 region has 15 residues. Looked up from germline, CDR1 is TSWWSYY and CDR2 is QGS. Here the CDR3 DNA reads TGTGCTCTTGGGGGAAAGTGGGATTCACGCGCACAACTCTTCTTT. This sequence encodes CALGGKWDSRAQLFF.

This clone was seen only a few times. DNA for the CDR3: TGTGCTCTTGGGGAACCCGGCAAACAGAGGCTTCCTTCCCTTCCTCTGGGGGTTCGCACCGATAAACTCATCTTT. Its translation: CALGEPGKQRLPSLPLGVRTDKLIF. The chain carries TRDV1 and TRDJ1; perhaps D is TRDD2 or TRDD3 (7 bases each). The CDR3 runs to 25 residues. V was clipped by 1 base and J by 1 base, with 40 bases between them. CDR1 and CDR2 from the germline V gene are TSWWSYY and QGS.

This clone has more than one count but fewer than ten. The CDR3 DNA is TGTGCTCTTGGGGAACTTAAAGGCGGACTGGGGATATGCACCGATAAACTCATCTTT. This gives the protein CALGELKGGLGICTDKLIF. The chain employs TRDV1 and TRDJ1, with 7 bases lining up with TRDD3. Trimming removed 0 bases from V and 1 base from J; junction bases left unmatched: 14. The V gene's germline CDR1 is TSWWSYY and CDR2 QGS. CDR3 length: 19 amino acids.

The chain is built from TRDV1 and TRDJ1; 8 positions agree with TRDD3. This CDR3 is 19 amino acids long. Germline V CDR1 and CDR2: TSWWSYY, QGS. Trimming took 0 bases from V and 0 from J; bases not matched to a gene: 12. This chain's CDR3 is CALGELCISNWGYTDKLIF. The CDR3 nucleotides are TGTGCTCTTGGGGAACTATGCATTTCCAACTGGGGGTACACCGATAAACTCATCTTT.

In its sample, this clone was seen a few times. The CDR3 is CALGEPPSPECILTRVIF. The CDR3 DNA reads as TGTGCTCTTGGGGAACCGCCTTCGCCGGAATGTATTCTCACCCGTGTTATCTTT. The chain is built from TRDV1 and TRDJ1, with D perhaps matching TRDD2 (5 bases). The CDR3 runs 18 residues. The ends were cut back, 1 base at V and 14 bases at J, with 32 bases in the middle. Germline V gene lookup returns CDR1 TSWWSYY and CDR2 QGS.

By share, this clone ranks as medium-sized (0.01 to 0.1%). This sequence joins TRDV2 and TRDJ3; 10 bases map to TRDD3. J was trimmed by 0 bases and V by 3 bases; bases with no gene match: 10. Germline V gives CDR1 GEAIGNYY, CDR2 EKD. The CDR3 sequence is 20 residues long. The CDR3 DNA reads TGTGCCTGTGACCGCACTACTGGGGGATCTAGCTCCTGGGACACCCGACAGATGTTTTTC. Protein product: CACDRTTGGSSSWDTRQMFF.

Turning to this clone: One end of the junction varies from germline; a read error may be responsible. The DNA for the CDR3 is TGTGCTCTTGGGGAACAGCTTCCTACTGGGGGGACTGTATACACCGATAAACACATCTTT. Its translation is CALGEQLPTGGTVYTDKHIF. The rearrangement uses TRDV1 and TRDJ1, with D perhaps given as TRDD2 or TRDD3 (8 bases each). Germline values: CDR1 TSWWSYY, CDR2 QGS. This CDR3 is 20 amino acids long.

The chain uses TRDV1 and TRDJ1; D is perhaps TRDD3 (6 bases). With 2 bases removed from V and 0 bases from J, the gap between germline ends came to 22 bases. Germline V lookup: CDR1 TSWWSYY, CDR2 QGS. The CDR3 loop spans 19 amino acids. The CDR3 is CALGEEQRPWGANTDKLIF. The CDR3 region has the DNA TGTGCTCTTGGGGAAGAACAACGACCATGGGGGGCTAACACCGATAAACTCATCTTT.

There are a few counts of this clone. In nucleotides, the CDR3 is TGTGCTCTTGGGACCTGGACCCGGCCGGGGATACGCGAAGGTAGAAAACTCATCTTT. It specifies CALGTWTRPGIREGRKLIF. V gene TRDV1 combines with J gene TRDJ1; 9 bases line up with TRDD3. The length of the CDR3 is 19 residues. Germline-derived CDR1 and CDR2 are TSWWSYY and QGS. The junction had 24 bases not matched to a gene; V was cut back by 5 bases and J by 8 bases.

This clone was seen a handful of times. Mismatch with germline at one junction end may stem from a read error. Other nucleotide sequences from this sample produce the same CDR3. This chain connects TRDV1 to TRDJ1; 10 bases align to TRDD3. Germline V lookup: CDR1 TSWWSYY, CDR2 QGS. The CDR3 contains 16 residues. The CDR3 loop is CALGELTWGIPSKLIF. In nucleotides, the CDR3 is TGTGCTCTCGGGGAACTTACGTGGGGGATACCGAGTAAACTCATCTTT.

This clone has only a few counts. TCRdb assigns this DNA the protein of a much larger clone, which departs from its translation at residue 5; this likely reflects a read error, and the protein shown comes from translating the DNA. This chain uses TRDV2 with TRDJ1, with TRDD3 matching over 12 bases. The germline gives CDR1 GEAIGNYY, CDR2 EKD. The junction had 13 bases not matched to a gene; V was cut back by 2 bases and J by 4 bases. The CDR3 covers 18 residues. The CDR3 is CACDIIPTGGYSDDKLIF. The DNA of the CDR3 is TGTGCCTGTGACATCATCCCTACTGGGGGATACTCGGACGATAAACTCATCTTT.

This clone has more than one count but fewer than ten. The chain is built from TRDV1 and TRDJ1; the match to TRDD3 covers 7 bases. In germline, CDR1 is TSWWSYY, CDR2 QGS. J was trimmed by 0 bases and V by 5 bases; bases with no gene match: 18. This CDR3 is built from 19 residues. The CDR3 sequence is CALGPCWGTKKKYTDKLIF. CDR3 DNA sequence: TGTGCTCTTGGGCCATGTTGGGGGACCAAAAAGAAGTACACCGATAAACTCATCTTT.

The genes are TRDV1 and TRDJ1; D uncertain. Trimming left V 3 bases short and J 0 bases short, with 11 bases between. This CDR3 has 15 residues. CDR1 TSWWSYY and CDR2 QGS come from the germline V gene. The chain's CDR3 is CALGDPLKHTDKLIF. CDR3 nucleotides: TGTGCTCTTGGGGATCCTCTCAAGCACACCGATAAACTCATCTTT.

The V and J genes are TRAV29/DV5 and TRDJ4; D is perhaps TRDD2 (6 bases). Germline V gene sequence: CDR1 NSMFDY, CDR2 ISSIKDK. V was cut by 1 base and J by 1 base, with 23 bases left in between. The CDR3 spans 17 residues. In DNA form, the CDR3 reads TGTGCAGCAAGCTGGGGCTTCCTCCAAGTTCTGGACAGACCCCTGATCTTT. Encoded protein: CAASWGFLQVLDRPLIF.

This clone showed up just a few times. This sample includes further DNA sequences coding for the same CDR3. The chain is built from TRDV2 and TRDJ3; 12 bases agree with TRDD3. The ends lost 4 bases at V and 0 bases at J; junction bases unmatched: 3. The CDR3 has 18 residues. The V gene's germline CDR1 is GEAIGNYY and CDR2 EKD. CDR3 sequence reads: CACDTGGYSSWDTRQMFF. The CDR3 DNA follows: TGTGCCTGTGATACTGGGGGATACAGCTCCTGGGACACCCGACAGATGTTTTTC.

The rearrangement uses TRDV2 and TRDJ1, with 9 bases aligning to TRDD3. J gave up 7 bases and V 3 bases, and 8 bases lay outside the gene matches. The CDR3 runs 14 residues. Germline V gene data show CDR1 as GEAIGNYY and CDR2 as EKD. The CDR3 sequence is CACDAVGDNGKLIF. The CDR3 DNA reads TGTGCCTGTGACGCCGTGGGGGATAACGGTAAACTCATCTTT.